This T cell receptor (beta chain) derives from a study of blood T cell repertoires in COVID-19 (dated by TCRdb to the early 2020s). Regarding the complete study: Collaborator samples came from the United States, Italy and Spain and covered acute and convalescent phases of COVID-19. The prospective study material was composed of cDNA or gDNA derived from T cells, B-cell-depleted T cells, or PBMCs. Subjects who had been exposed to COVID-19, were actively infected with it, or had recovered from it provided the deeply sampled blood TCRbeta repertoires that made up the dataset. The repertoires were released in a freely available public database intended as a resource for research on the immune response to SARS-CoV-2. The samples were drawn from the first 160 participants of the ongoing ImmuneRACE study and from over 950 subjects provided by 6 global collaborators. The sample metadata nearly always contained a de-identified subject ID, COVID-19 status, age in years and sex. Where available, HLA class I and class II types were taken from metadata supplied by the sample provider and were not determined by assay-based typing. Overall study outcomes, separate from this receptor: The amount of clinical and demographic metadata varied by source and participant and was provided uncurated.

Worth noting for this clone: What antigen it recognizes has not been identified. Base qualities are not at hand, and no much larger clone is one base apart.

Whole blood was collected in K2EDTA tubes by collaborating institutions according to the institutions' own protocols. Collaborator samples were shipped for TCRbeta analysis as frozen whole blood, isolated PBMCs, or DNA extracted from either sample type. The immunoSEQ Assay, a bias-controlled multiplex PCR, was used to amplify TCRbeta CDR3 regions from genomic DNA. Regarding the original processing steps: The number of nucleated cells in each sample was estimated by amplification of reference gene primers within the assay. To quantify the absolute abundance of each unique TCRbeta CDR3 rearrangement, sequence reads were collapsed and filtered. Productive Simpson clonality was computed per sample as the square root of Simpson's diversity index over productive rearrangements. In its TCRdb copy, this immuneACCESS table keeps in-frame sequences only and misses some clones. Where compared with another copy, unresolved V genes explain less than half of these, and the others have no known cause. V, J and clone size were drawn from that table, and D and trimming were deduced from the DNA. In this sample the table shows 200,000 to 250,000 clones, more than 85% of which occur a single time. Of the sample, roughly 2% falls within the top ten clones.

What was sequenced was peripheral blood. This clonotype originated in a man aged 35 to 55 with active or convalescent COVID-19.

The CDR3 here reads CASSLSGNYNEQFF. The bases are TGCGCCAGCAGCTTAAGCGGGAACTACAATGAGCAGTTCTTC. The sequence is built from TRBV5-1 and TRBJ2-1; 7 nucleotides in the junction match TRBD2. CDR3 length: 14 amino acids, cysteine to phenylalanine. The DNA shown is the 42-base CDR3, in frame from base 1. Ends trimmed: V by 2 bases, J by 3 bases; bases unmatched to a gene: 2. CDR1 SGHRS and CDR2 YFSETQ were looked up in the germline V gene. Reference TRBV5-1 and TRBJ2-1 genes cover what lies past the CDR3, so the full variable domain is KAGVTQTPRYLIKTRGQQVTLSCSPISGHRSVSWYQQTPGQGLQFLFEYFSETQRNKGNFPGRFSGRQFSNSRSEMNVSTLELGDSALYLCASSLSGNYNEQFFGPGTRLTVL.